This T cell receptor (beta chain) comes out of a study of blood T cell repertoires in COVID-19. Study-level background: Sources were T cells, B-cell-depleted T cells, or PBMCs; the material itself was cDNA or gDNA.

Authors' processing steps: Amplification of reference gene primers was used by the study to estimate nucleated cell counts. Only in-frame clones appear in the TCRdb table, and some are missing; sequencing was by immunoSEQ multiplex PCR. The V and J calls and clone size are taken from that table; D and trimming were inferred from the DNA. The table includes over 200,000 clones, approximately 91% detected once. The trim removed 4 bases at V and 4 bases at J, leaving 8 bases unmatched. Germline CDR1 and CDR2: SGDLS and YYNGEE. The CDR3 is 17 residues long. What was sequenced was peripheral blood. The chain joins TRBV9 to TRBJ2-1; 13 nucleotides align to TRBD2. The receptor was isolated from a woman in her thirties with acute or convalescent COVID-19. CDR3 sequence reads: CASSPRTSGRVYNEQFF. CDR3 in DNA: TGTGCCAGCAGCCCCCGGACTAGCGGGAGAGTATACAATGAGCAGTTCTTC.